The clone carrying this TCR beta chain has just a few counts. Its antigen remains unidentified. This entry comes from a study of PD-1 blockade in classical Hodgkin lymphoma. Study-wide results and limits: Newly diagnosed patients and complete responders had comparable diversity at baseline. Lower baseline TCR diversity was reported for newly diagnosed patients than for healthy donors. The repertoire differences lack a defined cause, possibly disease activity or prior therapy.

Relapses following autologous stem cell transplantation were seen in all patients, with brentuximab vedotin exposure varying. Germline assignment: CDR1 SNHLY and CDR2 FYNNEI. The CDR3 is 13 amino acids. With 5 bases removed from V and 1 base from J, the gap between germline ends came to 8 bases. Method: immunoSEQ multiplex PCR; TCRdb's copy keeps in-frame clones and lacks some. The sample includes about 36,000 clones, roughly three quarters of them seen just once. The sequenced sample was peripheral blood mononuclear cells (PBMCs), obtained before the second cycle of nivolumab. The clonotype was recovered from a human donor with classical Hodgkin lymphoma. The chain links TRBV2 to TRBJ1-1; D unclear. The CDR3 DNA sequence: TGTGCCAGCAGTTACTCAGAGAACACTGAAGCTTTCTTT. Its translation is CASSYSENTEAFF.